The 12 T cell receptor beta chains given below trace back to one sample, sequenced in a study of blood T cell repertoires in COVID-19. Assay: immunoSEQ multiplex PCR; the TCRdb copy retains only in-frame clones and omits some. The sample contains approximately 300,000 clones, around 91% of which appear only once. The sequenced sample was PBMCs or T cells enriched from blood (not recorded which). The receptor source for this set is a woman aged 18-30 years with acute COVID-19.

The J gene is TRBJ2-7, the V gene TRBV27; D is perhaps TRBD1 (6 bases). Germline CDR1 MNHEY, CDR2 SMNVEV (reference sequence). The CDR3 length is 13 residues. V lost 6 bases and J 5 bases, leaving 14 bases between the germline ends. CDR3 sequence reads: CASRPTGFHEQYF. CDR3 nucleotide sequence: TGTGCCAGCAGACCTACAGGGTTCCACGAGCAGTACTTC.

The CDR3 loop reads CASSFSFGEDHHNEQFF. DNA of the CDR3: TGTGCCAGCAGCTTCAGCTTCGGGGAGGACCACCACAATGAGCAGTTCTTC. The rearrangement links TRBV11-3 to TRBJ2-1; tentative D call: TRBD2 (6 bases). The CDR3 runs 17 residues. Germline V gene lookup returns CDR1 SGHNT and CDR2 YENEEA. The V and J ends lost 3 bases and 5 bases respectively, with 20 bases between them.

The chain links TRBV24-1 to TRBJ1-1; no definite D call. This CDR3 comprises 11 residues. Germline CDR1 is KGHDR and CDR2 is SFDVKD. Trimming pared 7 bases from V and 3 bases from J, leaving 5 bases between. CDR3 residues: CATRQDTEAFF. The DNA for the CDR3 is TGTGCCACCAGGCAGGACACTGAAGCTTTCTTT.

The rearrangement joins TRBV28 to TRBJ1-2; 8 bases are a match to TRBD1. The junction had 5 bases not matched to a gene; V was cut back by 4 bases and J by 4 bases. The CDR3 spans 14 residues. From germline, CDR1 is MDHEN and CDR2 SYDVKM. The chain's CDR3 is CASSSSGTGYGYTF. The CDR3 coding sequence is TGTGCCAGCAGTTCGTCCGGGACAGGCTATGGCTACACCTTC.

This clone was seen only once. The rearrangement links TRBV28 to TRBJ1-5; D may be TRBD1 (6 bases). CDR1 and CDR2 (germline): MDHEN, SYDVKM. The CDR3 totals 14 residues. Trimming left V 5 bases short and J 6 bases short, with 14 bases between. The CDR3 coding sequence is TGTGCCAGCAGTCCGGCGGGAGGGGGTCAGCCCCAGCATTTT. Its translation: CASSPAGGGQPQHF.

This sequence joins TRBV28 and TRBJ2-7; 10 bases are shared with TRBD2. The CDR3 sequence is 15 residues long. Germline CDR1 and CDR2: MDHEN and SYDVKM. V gave up 6 bases and J gave up 0 bases; unmatched junction bases: 5. CDR3 sequence reads: CASRLASGSSYEQYF. For the CDR3, the DNA is TGTGCCAGCAGACTCGCTAGCGGGAGCTCCTACGAGCAGTACTTC. Combining the CDR3 with reference TRBV28 and TRBJ2-7 gives the whole variable domain DVKVTQSSRYLVKRTGEKVFLECVQDMDHENMFWYRQDPGLGLRLIYFSYDVKMKEKGDIPEGYSVSREKKERFSLILESASTNQTSMYLCASRLASGSSYEQYFGPGTRLTVT.

The CDR3, as DNA: TGTGCCAGCAGCTTAGCGGACAGGGTGACCTATGGCTACACCTTC. Translating it yields CASSLADRVTYGYTF. The J gene is TRBJ1-2, the V gene TRBV7-9; the match to TRBD1 covers 8 bases. Germline V lookup: CDR1 SEHNR, CDR2 FQNEAQ (reference sequence). Losses at the gene ends were 0 bases for V and 4 bases for J; bases not matched to a gene: 4. The length of the CDR3 is 15 residues.

The chain recombines TRBV19 with TRBJ2-5; TRBD2 matches 9 bases. From germline, CDR1 is LNHDA and CDR2 SQIVND (reference sequence). V shed 5 bases, J shed 0 bases, and the junction held 1 base outside the gene matches. CDR3 length: 14 amino acids. CDR3 DNA: TGTGCCAGTAGTGGACTAGCGTACCAAGAGACCCAGTACTTC. This sequence encodes CASSGLAYQETQYF.

The rearrangement uses TRBV12-3 or TRBV12-4 and TRBJ2-7; tentatively, D is TRBD2 (5 bases). This CDR3 spans 13 amino acids. Trimming removed 3 bases at V and 2 bases at J, with 8 bases between. CDR3 nucleotide sequence: TGTGCCAGCAGTTTCGCCGGGACCTACGAGCAGTACTTC. Translating it yields CASSFAGTYEQYF.

This chain's CDR3 is CASSYRDLDQPQHF. The CDR3 DNA follows: TGTGCCAGCAGTTACAGGGATTTGGATCAGCCCCAGCATTTT. V and J are TRBV2 and TRBJ1-5, with D possibly matching TRBD1 (6 bases). The ends were cut back, 5 bases at V and 5 bases at J, with 13 bases in the middle. The germline V gene encodes CDR1 SNHLY and CDR2 FYNNEI. The CDR3 extends over 14 amino acids.

The chain uses TRBV7-9 and TRBJ2-2; TRBD2 matches at 8 bases. Trimming took 0 bases from V and 5 from J; bases not matched to a gene: 5. The CDR3 sequence is 16 residues long. The germline CDR1 and CDR2 sequences are SEHNR and FQNEAQ (reference sequence). CDR3 nucleotides: TGTGCCAGCAGCTTAGCGCTGGGACTAGGAACCGGGGAGCTGTTTTTT. The encoded protein is CASSLALGLGTGELFF. Full variable domain (rest looked up from reference TRBV7-9 and TRBJ2-2): DTGVSQNPRHKITKRGQNVTFRCDPISEHNRLYWYRQTLGQGPEFLTYFQNEAQLEKSRLLSDRFSAERPKGSFSTLEIQRTEQGDSAMYLCASSLALGLGTGELFFGEGSRLTVL.

This sequence joins TRBV27 and TRBJ1-4; 8 nucleotides align to TRBD1. Per the germline V gene, CDR1 is MNHEY and CDR2 is SMNVEV (reference sequence). The CDR3 is 15 amino acids. V was clipped by 6 bases and J by 6 bases; unmatched bases: 9. In DNA form, the CDR3 reads TGTGCCAGCAGCAGAAACAGGGGGGGAGATGAAAAACTGTTTTTT. Translated, it gives CASSRNRGGDEKLFF.